Shown below are 21 T cell receptor beta chains from a single sample sequenced in a study of monozygotic twins with inflammatory bowel disease. No DNA is given; TCRdb re-called the 5' RACE reads and lists each CDR3 protein once. Recorded for this sample: about 160,000 distinct CDR3 sequences. The sequenced sample consisted of blood. These receptors were collected from a human donor with ulcerative colitis or Crohn's disease, or a healthy co-twin of an affected twin (not recorded which).

The gene calls are TRBV20-1 and TRBJ2-1. CDR3 length: 12 residues. Per germline, CDR1 DFQATT and CDR2 SNEGSKA (reference sequence). This chain's CDR3 is CSARGIYNEQFF.

CDR3 in amino acids: CSAQGQRGPHETQYF. The gene calls are TRBV20-1 and TRBJ2-5; the D gene TCRdb calls, TRBD1, cannot be checked with no DNA. Germline CDR1 DFQATT, CDR2 SNEGSKA (reference sequence). The CDR3 sequence is 15 residues long.

The V call is TRBV19, the J call TRBJ2-4; absent DNA, TCRdb's TRBD1 call cannot be checked. The CDR3 extends over 14 amino acids. Germline CDR1 is LNHDA and CDR2 is SQIVND (reference sequence). This CDR3 is CASSTPGTKNIQYF.

The chain uses TRBV11-3 and TRBJ2-2; the D call of TRBD2 rests on TCRdb alone, since no DNA is present to check it. The germline gives CDR1 SGHNT, CDR2 YENEEA. The CDR3 extends over 16 amino acids. CDR3 protein: CASSLVGYQSPGELFF.

This chain joins TRBV27 and TRBJ2-1; the D gene TCRdb calls, TRBD2, cannot be checked with no DNA. This CDR3 contains 14 residues. Germline V gene lookup returns CDR1 MNHEY and CDR2 SMNVEV (reference sequence). The CDR3 spells CASSLDGLYNEQFF.

J is TRBJ1-3 and V is TRBV18. Germline assignment: CDR1 KGHSH and CDR2 LQKENI. This CDR3 spans 15 amino acids. The chain's CDR3 is CASSPRANSGNIIYF.

The chain couples TRBV6-1 to TRBJ1-3. This CDR3 has 14 residues. The germline V gene encodes CDR1 MNHNS and CDR2 SASEGT. CDR3 amino acids: CASSEGAEGNTIYF.

The chain links TRBV5-1 to TRBJ1-5. This CDR3 comprises 14 residues. Germline V gene lookup returns CDR1 SGHRS and CDR2 YFSETQ. This CDR3 reads CASSLEATNQPQHF.

V usage is TRBV30 and J usage is TRBJ1-4. Germline V gives CDR1 GTSNPN, CDR2 SVGIG (reference sequence). This CDR3 region has 11 residues. CDR3 loop: CAWSIREKLFF.

The chain couples TRBV7-2 to TRBJ2-3. The CDR3 loop spans 13 amino acids. Looked up from germline, CDR1 is SGHTA and CDR2 is FQGNSA. CDR3 protein: CASSFNPADTQYF.

The J gene is TRBJ1-4, the V gene TRBV6-2 or TRBV6-3; TCRdb calls TRBD1, which cannot be checked without DNA. The CDR3 consists of 16 residues. Per the germline V gene, CDR1 is MNHEY and CDR2 is SVGEGT. The CDR3 loop reads CASSPGKGGIREKLFF.

This rearrangement joins TRBV28 to TRBJ2-1; no DNA is available, so the TRBD1 call from TCRdb remains unchecked. Germline V CDR1 and CDR2: MDHEN, SYDVKM. The length of the CDR3 is 14 residues. CDR3 in amino acids: CASSLWGGQPDQFF.

The chain uses TRBV29-1 and TRBJ2-3; without DNA, the TCRdb call of TRBD2 cannot be checked. CDR1 and CDR2 (germline): SQVTM, ANQGSEA. The CDR3 totals 15 residues. The CDR3 protein is CSVRGSFRRADTQYF.

This chain joins TRBV15 and TRBJ1-1. The germline gives CDR1 LNHNV, CDR2 YYDKDF (reference sequence). The CDR3 is made up of 13 amino acids. This chain's CDR3 is CATSRDIWTEAFF.

The J gene is TRBJ1-5, the V gene TRBV7-9. Germline CDR1 reads SEHNR; CDR2 reads FQNEAQ (reference sequence). The length of the CDR3 is 13 residues. The CDR3 reads CASSLTEQQPQHF.

The gene calls are TRBV7-8 and TRBJ1-1; TCRdb's D call, TRBD1, is unchecked because there is no DNA. The CDR3 is 17 amino acids. CDR1 SGHVS and CDR2 FQNEAQ come from the germline V gene. The CDR3 region is CASSLGDRGLGSTEAFF.

The V call is TRBV3-1, the J call TRBJ2-1; TCRdb picks TRBD1, but there is no DNA to check that call. The CDR3 length is 15 residues. Germline V gives CDR1 LGHDT, CDR2 YNNKEL (reference sequence). This chain's CDR3 is CASTPGQGSYNEQFF.

The rearrangement joins TRBV6-5 to TRBJ2-5; TCRdb calls TRBD1, which cannot be checked without DNA. This CDR3 comprises 14 residues. The germline CDR1 and CDR2 sequences are MNHEY and SVGAGI. CDR3: CASSLQGVQETQYF.

V usage is TRBV15 and J usage is TRBJ2-5. The CDR3 covers 14 residues. CDR1 and CDR2 from the germline V gene are LNHNV and YYDKDF (reference sequence). CDR3 in amino acids: CATSRDPREETQYF.

V usage is TRBV20-1 and J usage is TRBJ2-1; TCRdb's assignment of TRBD2 cannot be checked, as there is no DNA. CDR3 length: 14 amino acids. Germline values: CDR1 DFQATT, CDR2 SNEGSKA (reference sequence). CDR3 sequence: CSARELAGVNEQFF.

The genes are TRBV6-5 and TRBJ2-3; TCRdb's D call of TRBD2 is untestable without DNA. CDR1 and CDR2 (germline): MNHEY, SVGAGI. This CDR3 region has 17 residues. The CDR3 sequence is CASSYSMIAGDTDTQYF.